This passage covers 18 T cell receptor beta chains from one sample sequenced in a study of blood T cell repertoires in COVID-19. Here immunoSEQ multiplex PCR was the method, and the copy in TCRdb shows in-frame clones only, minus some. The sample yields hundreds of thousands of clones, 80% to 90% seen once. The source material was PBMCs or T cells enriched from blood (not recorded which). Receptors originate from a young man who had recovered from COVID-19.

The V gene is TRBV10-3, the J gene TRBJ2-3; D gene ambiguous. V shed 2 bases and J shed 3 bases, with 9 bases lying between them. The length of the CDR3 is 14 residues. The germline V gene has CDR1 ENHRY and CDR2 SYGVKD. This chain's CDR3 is CAISETTLTDTQYF. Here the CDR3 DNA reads TGTGCCATCAGTGAGACTACACTTACAGATACGCAGTATTTT.

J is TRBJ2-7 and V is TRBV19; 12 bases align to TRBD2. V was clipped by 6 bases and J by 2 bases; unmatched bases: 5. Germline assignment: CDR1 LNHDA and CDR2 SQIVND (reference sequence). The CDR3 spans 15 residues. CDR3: CASSQTSGGPYEQYF. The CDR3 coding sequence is TGTGCCAGTAGCCAGACTAGCGGGGGACCCTACGAGCAGTACTTC.

CDR3 nucleotide sequence: TGCGCCAGCAGCCAACAGATCGCGAACACCGGGGAGCTGTTTTTT. Translating gives CASSQQIANTGELFF. This chain connects TRBV4-3 to TRBJ2-2; D gene ambiguous. The CDR3 is 15 amino acids. Trimming removed 2 bases from V and 0 bases from J, with 7 bases in between. The germline V gene has CDR1 LGHNA and CDR2 YSLEER.

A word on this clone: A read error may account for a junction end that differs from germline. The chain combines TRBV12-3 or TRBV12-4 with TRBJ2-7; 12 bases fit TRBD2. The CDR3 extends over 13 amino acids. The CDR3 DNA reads TGTGCCAGCAGTTTAGGCGATCCTAGCGGGGGGGTATTC. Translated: CASSLGDPSGGVF.

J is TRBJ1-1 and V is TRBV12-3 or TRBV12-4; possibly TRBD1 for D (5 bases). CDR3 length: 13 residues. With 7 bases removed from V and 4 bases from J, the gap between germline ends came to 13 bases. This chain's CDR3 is CASTLTGGTEAFF. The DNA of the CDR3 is TGTGCCAGCACCCTAACCGGGGGCACTGAAGCTTTCTTT.

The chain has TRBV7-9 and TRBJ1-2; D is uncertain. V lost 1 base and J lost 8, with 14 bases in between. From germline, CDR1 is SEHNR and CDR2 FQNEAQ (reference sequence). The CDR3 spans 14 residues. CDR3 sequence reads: CASSLGAAESGYTF. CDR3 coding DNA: TGTGCCAGCAGCTTAGGGGCAGCAGAGAGCGGCTACACCTTC.

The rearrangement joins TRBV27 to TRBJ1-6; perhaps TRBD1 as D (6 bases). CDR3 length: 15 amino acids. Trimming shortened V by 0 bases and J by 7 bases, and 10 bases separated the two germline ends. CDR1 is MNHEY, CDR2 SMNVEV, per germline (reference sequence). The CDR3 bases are TGTGCCAGCAGTTTATCAAGGGGGGGCAATTCACCCCTCCACTTT. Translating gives CASSLSRGGNSPLHF.

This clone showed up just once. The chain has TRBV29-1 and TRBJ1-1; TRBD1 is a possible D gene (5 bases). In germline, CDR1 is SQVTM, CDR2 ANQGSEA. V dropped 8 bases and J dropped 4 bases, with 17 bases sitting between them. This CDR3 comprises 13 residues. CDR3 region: CSTAGQGGTEAFF. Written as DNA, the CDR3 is TGCAGCACCGCCGGGCAGGGTGGCACTGAAGCTTTCTTT. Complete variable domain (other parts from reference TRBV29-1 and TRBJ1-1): SAVISQKPSRDICQRGTSLTIQCQVDSQVTMMFWYRQQPGQSLTLIATANQGSEATYESGFVIDKFPISRPNLTFSTLTVSNMSPEDSSIYLCSTAGQGGTEAFFGQGTRLTVV.

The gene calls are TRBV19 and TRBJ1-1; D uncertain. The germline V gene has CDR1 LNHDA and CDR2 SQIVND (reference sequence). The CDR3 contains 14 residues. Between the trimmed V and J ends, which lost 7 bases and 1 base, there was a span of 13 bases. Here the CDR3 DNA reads TGTGCCAGTATCCAAAGAGGGAGGAACACTGAAGCTTTCTTT. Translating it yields CASIQRGRNTEAFF.

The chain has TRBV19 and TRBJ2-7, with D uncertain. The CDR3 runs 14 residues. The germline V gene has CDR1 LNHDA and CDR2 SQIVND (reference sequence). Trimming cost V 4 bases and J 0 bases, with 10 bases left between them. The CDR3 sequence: CASSKQVTSYEQYF. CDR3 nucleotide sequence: TGTGCCAGTAGTAAGCAGGTAACCTCCTACGAGCAGTACTTC.

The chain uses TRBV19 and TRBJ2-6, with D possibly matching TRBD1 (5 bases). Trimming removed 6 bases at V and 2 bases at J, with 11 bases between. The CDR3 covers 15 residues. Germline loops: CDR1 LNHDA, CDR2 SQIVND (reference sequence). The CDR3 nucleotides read TGTGCCAGTAGAATTCAGGGTGCTGGGGCCAACGTCCTGACTTTC. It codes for CASRIQGAGANVLTF.

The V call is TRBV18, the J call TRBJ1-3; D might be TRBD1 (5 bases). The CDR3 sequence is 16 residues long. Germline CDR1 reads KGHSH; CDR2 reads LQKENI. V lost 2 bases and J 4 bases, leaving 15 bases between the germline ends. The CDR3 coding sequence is TGTGCCAGCTCACCAGGGCTACAGGCGAGGGGAAACACCATATATTTT. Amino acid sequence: CASSPGLQARGNTIYF.

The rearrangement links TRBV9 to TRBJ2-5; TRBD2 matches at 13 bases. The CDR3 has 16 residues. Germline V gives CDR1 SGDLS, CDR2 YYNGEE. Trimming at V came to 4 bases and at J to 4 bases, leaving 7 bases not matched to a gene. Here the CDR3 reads CASSSRLAGGVETQYF. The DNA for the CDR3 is TGTGCCAGCAGCTCCCGACTAGCGGGGGGAGTAGAGACCCAGTACTTC.

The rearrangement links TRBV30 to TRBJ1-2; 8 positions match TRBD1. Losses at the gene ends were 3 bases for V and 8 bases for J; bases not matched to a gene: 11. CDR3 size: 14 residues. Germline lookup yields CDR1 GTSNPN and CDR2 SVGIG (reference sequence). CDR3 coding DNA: TGTGCCTGGAGGACTGGACGGACAGGGCTCGGCTACACCTTC. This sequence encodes CAWRTGRTGLGYTF.

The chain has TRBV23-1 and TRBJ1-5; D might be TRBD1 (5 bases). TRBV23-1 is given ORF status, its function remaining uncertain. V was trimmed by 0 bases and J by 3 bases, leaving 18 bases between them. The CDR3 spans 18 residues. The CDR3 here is CASSQSPQGGVDNQPQHF. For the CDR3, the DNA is TGCGCCAGCAGTCAATCCCCCCAGGGAGGGGTGGACAATCAGCCCCAGCATTTT.

CDR3: CASRATSNEQFF. As DNA, the CDR3 is TGTGCCAGCAGAGCGACTAGTAATGAGCAGTTCTTC. V is TRBV2 and J is TRBJ2-1, with D tentatively TRBD2 (6 bases). V was trimmed by 6 bases and J by 7 bases, leaving 10 bases between them. CDR1 is SNHLY and CDR2 is FYNNEI in the germline V gene. This CDR3 is 12 amino acids long.

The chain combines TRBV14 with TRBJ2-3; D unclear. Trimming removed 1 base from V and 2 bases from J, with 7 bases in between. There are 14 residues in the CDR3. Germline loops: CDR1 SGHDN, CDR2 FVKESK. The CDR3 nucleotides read TGTGCCAGCAGCCAAGCGGGTAACACAGATACGCAGTATTTT. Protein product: CASSQAGNTDTQYF.

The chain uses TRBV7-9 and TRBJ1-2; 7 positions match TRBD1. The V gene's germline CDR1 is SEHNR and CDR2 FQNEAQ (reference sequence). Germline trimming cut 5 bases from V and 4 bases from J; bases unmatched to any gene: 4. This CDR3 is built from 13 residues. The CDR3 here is CASSQTGSYGYTF. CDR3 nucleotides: TGTGCCAGCAGCCAGACAGGGTCCTATGGCTACACCTTC.